Listed below are T cell receptor beta chains from one sample, sequenced in a study of CD8+ T cells in alopecia areata. Produced via immunoSEQ multiplex PCR; TCRdb's table is partial and in-frame only. The table records over 100,000 clones, less than 75% of them present only once. The sequencing used CD8+ T cells sorted from blood, collected at week 24, from a patient treated with tofacitinib. Source of these receptors: a human donor with alopecia areata. The CDR3 runs from the conserved cysteine through the conserved F or W. Some rows mark clone size as missing; the rest say once, few, many or name a class of expanded clone.

j_gene | v_gene | abundance | CDR3aa
TRBJ1-5 | TRBV27 | . | CASSWGSNQPQHF
TRBJ2-5 | TRBV10-3 | . | CAIGLGVAEETQYF
TRBJ2-7 | TRBV19 | few | CASSLQGDYEQYF
TRBJ2-1 | TRBV7-8 | few | CASSFRYNEQFF
TRBJ2-1 | TRBV7-8 | few | CASSPPPLGDEQFF
TRBJ2-1 | TRBV19 | few | CASSIGAHEQFF
TRBJ1-5 | TRBV7-9 | . | CASSLGGSQPQHF
TRBJ2-2 | TRBV11-3 | medium-sized | CASSLGQGGSLNTGELFF
TRBJ1-6 | TRBV30 | . | CAWSVYSDVWGNSPLHF
TRBJ2-5 | TRBV7-3 | once | CASSLAGVGETQYF
TRBJ2-3 | TRBV30 | . | CAWTFGTGVPDTQYF
TRBJ2-7 | TRBV6-5 | . | CASSAGTGIYEQYF
TRBJ1-5 | TRBV5-1 | few | CASSLGEGANQPQHF
TRBJ2-7 | TRBV6-5 | few | CASSYRQGGDEQYF
TRBJ1-2 | TRBV29-1 | . | CSVEETRGYGYTF
TRBJ1-1 | TRBV6-1 | . | CASSEYRITLGTEAFF
TRBJ1-1 | TRBV4-1 | . | CASSYGLRERNTEAFF
TRBJ1-2 | TRBV2 | once | CATSGVSGGYTF
TRBJ2-5 | TRBV12-5 | . | CASGPGTEETQYF
TRBJ2-5 | TRBV10-3 | . | CAISEPGTGEETQYF
TRBJ2-7 | TRBV27 | once | CASSSPRGVGTYEQYF
TRBJ2-6 | TRBV6-1 | many | CASSEDSSGANVLTF
TRBJ2-2 | TRBV25-1 | . | CASSSGTGDTGELFF
TRBJ2-7 | TRBV5-1 | . | CASSLSGTHTYEQYF
TRBJ1-6 | TRBV7-9 | . | CASSEAGQRDSPLHF
TRBJ2-7 | TRBV5-4 | once | CASSLVELGEQYF
TRBJ2-2 | TRBV7-6 | . | CASSGTINTGELFF
TRBJ2-7 | TRBV30 | few | CAWSYDRGVWQYF
TRBJ2-3 | TRBV7-9 | . | CASSPQGELTDTQYF